This T cell receptor (beta chain) was identified during a study of T-cell reconstitution after alpha-beta-depleted transplantation in children. This clonotype showed up many times. Unique molecular identifiers were incorporated into the prepared TCRbeta library. TCRdb reanalysed the PCR reads using MiXCR and keeps one entry per CDR3 protein. The table lists fewer than 250,000 distinct CDR3 sequences, around 7.8% of them singletons. Per the germline V gene, CDR1 is DFQATT and CDR2 is SNEGSKA (reference sequence). V trimming: 5 bases; J trimming: 4 bases; junction bases outside the gene matches: 4. There are 14 residues in the CDR3.

The gene calls are TRBV20-1 and TRBJ2-3, with 12 bases fitting TRBD1. The source of this sequence is a male patient younger than 18 who had a stem cell transplant for acute lymphoblastic leukemia, so the T cells may come from the graft donor. This specimen consisted of PBMCs, mostly from graft donor cells, obtained 180 days after TCRalphabeta/CD19-depleted stem cell transplant. CDR3 DNA: TGCAGTGCTCGGGACAGGGGGCGCTCAGATACGCAGTATTTT. Its protein is CSARDRGRSDTQYF.